The 25 T cell receptor beta chains given below trace back to one sample, sequenced in a study of shared clonotypes between healthy human individuals. Sequencing was performed with immunoSEQ multiplex PCR; in TCRdb, only in-frame clones are kept and a portion is missing. The repertoire has 2.3 million or so clones, roughly 93% of them found once; the top ten carry 0.39%. Sequenced material: naive CD4+ T cells from PBMCs. Subset of the sample: CD45RA+ positively selected. The receptors come from a young man in good health. Some clones in this sample may be carry-over from other donors' samples.

This clone was recorded once. This chain connects TRBV13 to TRBJ1-1; 7 bases fit TRBD1. CDR1 and CDR2 (germline): PRHDT, FYEKMQ (reference sequence). The CDR3 consists of 16 residues. Germline trimming cut 5 bases from V and 5 bases from J; bases unmatched to any gene: 14. Written as DNA, the CDR3 is TGTGCCAGCAGCCTTGGGACAGCGCCTGTTGGAACTGAAGCTTTCTTT. Protein: CASSLGTAPVGTEAFF.

The chain joins TRBV5-1 to TRBJ1-1; D unresolved. V was trimmed by 3 bases and J by 0 bases, leaving 12 bases between them. This CDR3 has 15 amino acids. CDR1 and CDR2 (germline): SGHRS, YFSETQ. DNA of the CDR3: TGCGCCAGCAGCTCCCTCGGACTGTTGAACACTGAAGCTTTCTTT. Amino acid sequence: CASSSLGLLNTEAFF.

V and J are TRBV7-2 and TRBJ2-4, with 7 bases aligning to TRBD2. Germline CDR1 SGHTA, CDR2 FQGNSA. There are 16 residues in the CDR3. V was pared by 5 bases and J by 0 bases, with 7 bases of the junction left unmatched. The CDR3, as DNA: TGTGCCAGCAGCCCTAGCGGAGGGATAGCCAAAAACATTCAGTACTTC. This codes for CASSPSGGIAKNIQYF.

The chain combines TRBV4-1 with TRBJ1-1; no firm D call. There are 14 residues in the CDR3. Trimming took 0 bases from V and 4 from J, leaving 9 bases between them. Germline V gene lookup returns CDR1 MGHRA and CDR2 YSYEKL. CDR3: CASSQDQGSTEAFF. Here the CDR3 DNA reads TGCGCCAGCAGCCAAGATCAAGGGAGCACTGAAGCTTTCTTT.

The chain employs TRBV27 and TRBJ2-7; TRBD2 is a possible D gene (6 bases). CDR1 is MNHEY and CDR2 is SMNVEV in the germline V gene (reference sequence). The CDR3 spans 12 residues. V was cut by 8 bases and J by 2 bases, with 10 bases left in between. The CDR3 reads CASRRETYEQYF. CDR3 bases: TGTGCCAGCCGGAGGGAAACCTACGAGCAGTACTTC.

The chain is built from TRBV5-4 and TRBJ2-1; TRBD2 matches 8 bases. Per germline, CDR1 SGHNT and CDR2 YYREEE (reference sequence). The CDR3 is 17 amino acids. Unmatched junction bases numbered 7, after V lost 0 bases and J lost 2 bases. This CDR3 reads CASSLAGPGGPYNEQFF. The CDR3 nucleotides read TGTGCCAGCAGCTTGGCCGGACCGGGAGGGCCCTACAATGAGCAGTTCTTC.

The chain recombines TRBV5-1 with TRBJ1-2; 11 bases map to TRBD1. The CDR3 spans 17 residues. J was trimmed by 3 bases and V by 5 bases; bases with no gene match: 12. Germline CDR1 SGHRS, CDR2 YFSETQ. As DNA, the CDR3 is TGCGCCAGCAGTTCCGGCTGGACAGGGGGCTTGGACTATGGCTACACCTTC. This gives the protein CASSSGWTGGLDYGYTF.

This chain's CDR3 is CASSQRGQRGREAFF. CDR3 DNA: TGTGCCAGCAGCCAGAGGGGACAAAGGGGACGAGAGGCTTTCTTT. The chain carries TRBV4-2 and TRBJ1-1, with D possibly being TRBD1 (6 bases). Trimming shortened V by 3 bases and J by 11 bases, and 22 bases separated the two germline ends. The germline V gene has CDR1 LGHNA and CDR2 YNFKEQ. The CDR3 has 15 amino acids.

The V call is TRBV27, the J call TRBJ2-7; the D is unclear. V lost 2 bases to trimming and J lost 0 bases, with 8 bases between them. The CDR3 is 14 residues long. From germline, CDR1 is MNHEY and CDR2 SMNVEV (reference sequence). The CDR3 is CASSLEPDSYEQYF. The CDR3 DNA reads TGTGCCAGCAGTTTAGAGCCAGACTCCTACGAGCAGTACTTC.

Concerning this clone: The identical CDR3 is also encoded by other nucleotide sequences in the sample. J is TRBJ1-1 and V is TRBV29-1; D uncertain. Germline CDR1 is SQVTM and CDR2 is ANQGSEA. The CDR3 runs 12 residues. Trimming left V 4 bases short and J 2 bases short, with 8 bases between. The CDR3 loop is CSVGRTNTEAFF. CDR3 coding DNA: TGCAGCGTTGGCCGCACCAACACTGAAGCTTTCTTT.

The chain uses TRBV4-3 and TRBJ2-7; 7 nucleotides line up with TRBD2. The CDR3 consists of 15 residues. J was trimmed by 5 bases and V by 0 bases; bases with no gene match: 7. Germline loops: CDR1 LGHNA, CDR2 YSLEER. For the CDR3, the DNA is TGCGCCAGCAGCCAAGATCAGAGGACTAGGGACGAGCAGTACTTC. Residues: CASSQDQRTRDEQYF.

This chain joins TRBV27 and TRBJ2-3, with unresolved D. V was clipped by 0 bases and J by 8 bases, with 9 bases between them. Germline values: CDR1 MNHEY, CDR2 SMNVEV (reference sequence). The CDR3 spans 13 residues. The CDR3 DNA reads as TGTGCCAGCAGTTTATCCGGCGTACTTACGCAGTATTTT. Its translation: CASSLSGVLTQYF.

Turning to this clone: This same CDR3 is encoded by further DNA sequences in the sample. J is TRBJ1-2 and V is TRBV7-9; 9 nucleotides line up with TRBD1. CDR1 is SEHNR and CDR2 is FQNEAQ in the germline V gene (reference sequence). V dropped 5 bases and J dropped 6; count of bases not matched to a gene: 4. The CDR3 extends over 13 amino acids. CDR3 coding DNA: TGTGCCAGCAGCAGAACAGGGGGCGATGGCTACACCTTC. Residues: CASSRTGGDGYTF.

The CDR3, as DNA: TGTGCCAGCAGGCCAAACCCCAGCTACGAGCAGTACTTC. This encodes CASRPNPSYEQYF. This chain links TRBV6-6 with TRBJ2-7; D is ambiguous. Germline CDR1 reads MNHNY; CDR2 reads SVGAGI (reference sequence). This CDR3 has 13 amino acids. The germline V and J ends were trimmed by 6 bases and 3 bases, with 12 bases remaining between them.

The chain is built from TRBV10-2 and TRBJ2-3; 10 nucleotides match TRBD2. The CDR3 spans 14 residues. Germline V CDR1 and CDR2: WSHSY, SAAADI. The V segment lost 7 bases and the J segment 4 bases; nucleotides outside the gene matches: 5. DNA of the CDR3: TGCGCCAGCACCCCTAGCGGGAGCTCAGATACGCAGTATTTT. This codes for CASTPSGSSDTQYF.

The J gene is TRBJ1-5, the V gene TRBV10-3; tentative D call: TRBD1 (5 bases). CDR1 is ENHRY and CDR2 is SYGVKD in the germline V gene. Trimming pared 0 bases from V and 7 bases from J, leaving 16 bases between. This CDR3 spans 16 amino acids. The DNA for the CDR3 is TGTGCCATCAGTGAGTCAGAGGTAAGGGGAGGCCAGCCCCAGCATTTT. This encodes CAISESEVRGGQPQHF.

Worth noting for this clone: This specimen includes other DNA sequences encoding the same CDR3. The chain joins TRBV28 to TRBJ2-7; D is possibly TRBD1 or TRBD2 (5 bases each). V dropped 3 bases and J dropped 1 base, with 10 bases sitting between them. Germline V CDR1 and CDR2: MDHEN, SYDVKM. The length of the CDR3 is 14 residues. CDR3 coding DNA: TGTGCCAGCAGTTTGACGGGACCTTCCTACGAGCAGTACTTC. It translates to CASSLTGPSYEQYF.

This clone was recorded only once. The genes are TRBV29-1 and TRBJ2-3; TRBD2 agrees at 7 bases. The CDR3 is 15 amino acids. Trimming took 3 bases from V and 7 from J; bases not matched to a gene: 13. Germline V lookup: CDR1 SQVTM, CDR2 ANQGSEA. The CDR3 sequence is CSVEGSREWANTQYF. The CDR3 nucleotides are TGCAGCGTTGAGGGGTCGCGGGAGTGGGCAAATACGCAGTATTTT.

The chain uses TRBV7-9 and TRBJ2-2, with no clear D. The CDR3 sequence is 15 residues long. Germline CDR1 SEHNR, CDR2 FQNEAQ (reference sequence). V was cut by 1 base and J by 2 bases, with 8 bases left in between. The CDR3 protein is CASSLGASNTGELFF. The CDR3, as DNA: TGTGCCAGCAGCTTAGGAGCATCTAACACCGGGGAGCTGTTTTTT.

The chain is built from TRBV5-5 and TRBJ2-1; 9 bases line up with TRBD2. The CDR3 sequence is 15 residues long. Germline lookup yields CDR1 SGHKS and CDR2 YYEKEE (reference sequence). V was clipped by 2 bases and J by 5 bases; unmatched bases: 5. The CDR3 is CASSFSGLAHNEQFF. The CDR3 coding sequence is TGTGCCAGCAGCTTCTCGGGACTAGCCCACAATGAGCAGTTCTTC.

Of note for this clone: The same CDR3 is also encoded by other DNA sequences in this sample. The CDR3 DNA follows: TGTGCCAGCAGCTCAACTAGCGGGAGTTACGAGCAGTACTTC. Its translation is CASSSTSGSYEQYF. The chain couples TRBV7-3 to TRBJ2-7; TRBD2 aligns across 11 bases. Germline CDR1 reads SGHTA; CDR2 reads FQGTGA. The CDR3 consists of 14 residues. The V and J ends lost 4 bases and 4 bases, in that order; junction bases with no gene match: 3.

V is TRBV9 and J is TRBJ2-7; D not certain. Germline CDR1 is SGDLS and CDR2 is YYNGEE. Trimming cost V 4 bases and J 5 bases, with 16 bases left between them. The CDR3 runs to 14 residues. The CDR3 region has the DNA TGTGCCAGCAGCAAGGGCAGGTCCGTCCACGAGCAGTACTTC. Its translation: CASSKGRSVHEQYF.

The CDR3 reads CASRVSTQAGKETQYF. The CDR3 DNA is TGTGCCAGCAGGGTATCAACGCAGGCGGGTAAAGAGACCCAGTACTTC. The chain recombines TRBV28 with TRBJ2-5; possible D gene TRBD2, 5 bases. This CDR3 spans 16 amino acids. V lost 6 bases and J 3 bases, leaving 20 bases between the germline ends. The germline V gene has CDR1 MDHEN and CDR2 SYDVKM.

The chain recombines TRBV19 with TRBJ2-5, with 7 bases fitting TRBD1. The length of the CDR3 is 13 residues. Germline CDR1 LNHDA, CDR2 SQIVND (reference sequence). V lost 4 bases, J lost 4 bases, and 3 bases stayed unmatched. CDR3 bases: TGTGCCAGTAGTAGGGGACAGAGAGAGACCCAGTACTTC. Its protein is CASSRGQRETQYF.

This clone was counted once. The chain carries TRBV4-2 and TRBJ2-7; 7 bases fit TRBD2. V dropped 0 bases and J dropped 6; count of bases not matched to a gene: 8. Germline V lookup: CDR1 LGHNA, CDR2 YNFKEQ. The CDR3 is made up of 15 amino acids. CDR3 sequence (DNA): TGTGCCAGCAGCCAAGAAGTGGCGGGAGTGGGCGAGCAGTACTTC. Protein product: CASSQEVAGVGEQYF.